These 25 T cell receptor beta chains originate from one sample sequenced in a study of neurological immune-mediated disorders. From the 5' RACE reads, TCRdb called clonotypes with MiXCR, one entry per CDR3 protein. The data contain about 30,000 distinct CDR3 sequences, 5.5% to 6% of them singletons. The specimen sequenced was CD4+ T cells from blood. The source of these receptors is a woman aged 50 to 60 in good health.

This clonotype occurred many times. This rearrangement joins TRBV14 to TRBJ2-1; 7 bases are a match to TRBD2. V shed 4 bases and J 5 bases; nucleotides not matched to a gene: 11. Germline values: CDR1 SGHDN, CDR2 FVKESK. The CDR3 runs 16 residues. For the CDR3, the DNA is TGTGCCAGCAGCCGACGGAAGGGACTACGTGACAATGAGCAGTTCTTC. This codes for CASSRRKGLRDNEQFF.

This clonotype showed up many times. The chain couples TRBV12-3 or TRBV12-4 to TRBJ1-2, with 7 bases that match TRBD1. This CDR3 contains 13 residues. V shed 3 bases and J 9 bases; nucleotides not matched to a gene: 7. CDR3 region: CASSFRTGTSYTF. CDR3 DNA: TGTGCCAGCAGTTTCCGGACAGGAACCAGCTACACCTTC.

This clonotype has ten or more counts. The chain recombines TRBV5-1 with TRBJ2-1; D gene uncertain. Trimming took off 0 bases at V and 0 bases at J, with 7 bases between the two ends. The germline V gene has CDR1 SGHRS and CDR2 YFSETQ. The CDR3 contains 15 residues. The CDR3 nucleotides are TGCGCCAGCAGCTTGGCGAGTAGCTCCTACAATGAGCAGTTCTTC. Its protein is CASSLASSSYNEQFF.

This clonotype was detected ten times or more. The chain has TRBV19 and TRBJ1-5; possibly TRBD1 for D (6 bases). Trimming removed 1 base at V and 6 bases at J, with 16 bases between. The germline CDR1 and CDR2 sequences are LNHDA and SQIVND (reference sequence). The CDR3 length is 16 residues. The CDR3 loop is CASSIGRGGVSQPQHF. DNA for the CDR3: TGTGCCAGTAGTATAGGCAGGGGTGGCGTTTCTCAGCCCCAGCATTTT.

In this sample, this clonotype turned up many times. V and J are TRBV6-1 and TRBJ2-5; weak D call: TRBD1 (6 bases). The CDR3 length is 14 residues. The V end was cut by 5 bases, the J end by 2 bases, with 12 bases between. Germline V CDR1 and CDR2: MNHNS, SASEGT. CDR3 sequence: CASSPGHTQETQYF. CDR3 coding DNA: TGTGCCAGCAGTCCGGGACACACTCAAGAGACCCAGTACTTC.

This clonotype was observed at least ten times. The CDR3: CASSSRQDQPQHF. The CDR3 DNA follows: TGTGCCAGCAGTTCCCGACAGGATCAGCCCCAGCATTTT. This chain connects TRBV6-1 to TRBJ1-5, with D possibly TRBD1 on 6 matching bases. The CDR3 covers 13 residues. V gave up 5 bases and J gave up 5 bases, with 10 bases separating them. Germline CDR1 reads MNHNS; CDR2 reads SASEGT.

This chain uses TRBV7-6 with TRBJ2-7, with TRBD2 matching 11 bases. CDR3 length equals 16 residues. Germline lookup yields CDR1 SGHVS and CDR2 FNYEAQ. Germline trimming cut 5 bases from V and 3 bases from J; bases unmatched to any gene: 9. The CDR3 loop reads CASSPRLTSGGYEQYF. Here the CDR3 DNA reads TGTGCCAGCAGCCCTCGCCTAACTAGCGGGGGCTACGAGCAGTACTTC.

There are many counts of this clonotype. The V gene is TRBV12-3 or TRBV12-4, the J gene TRBJ2-1; 15 nucleotides line up with TRBD2. This CDR3 has 21 amino acids. V shed 2 bases, J shed 0 bases, and the junction held 11 bases outside the gene matches. The DNA of the CDR3 is TGTGCCAGCAGTTTAATCAGAGGGACTAGCGGGGGGTACAGCTCCTACAATGAGCAGTTCTTC. Protein sequence: CASSLIRGTSGGYSSYNEQFF.

This clonotype was recorded many times. The rearrangement joins TRBV28 to TRBJ2-7; TRBD2 agrees at 12 bases. Germline V gene data show CDR1 as MDHEN and CDR2 as SYDVKM. V was pared by 5 bases and J by 0 bases, with 2 bases of the junction left unmatched. The CDR3 contains 15 residues. The CDR3 region has the DNA TGTGCCAGCAGTGAACTAGCGGGGGGCTCCTACGAGCAGTACTTC. Protein product: CASSELAGGSYEQYF.

The table lists this clonotype with many counts. V is TRBV7-2 and J is TRBJ2-3, with 11 positions matching TRBD1. V lost 4 bases and J lost 6; bases outside the gene matches: 3. The CDR3 sequence is 14 residues long. The germline V gene encodes CDR1 SGHTA and CDR2 FQGNSA. CDR3: CASSSGQGVDTQYF. DNA of the CDR3: TGTGCCAGCAGCTCGGGACAGGGGGTGGATACGCAGTATTTT.

This clonotype was seen repeatedly, ten times or more. This rearrangement joins TRBV10-3 to TRBJ1-6, with 7 nucleotides matching TRBD1. This CDR3 has 14 residues. Germline V lookup: CDR1 ENHRY, CDR2 SYGVKD. V lost 7 bases and J lost 7; bases outside the gene matches: 7. In DNA form, the CDR3 reads TGTGCCATCACCACAGACAGGGACAATTCACCCCTCCACTTT. The encoded protein is CAITTDRDNSPLHF.

This clonotype has just a few counts. This chain uses TRBV24-1 with TRBJ2-1, with 14 bases identical to TRBD2. Germline CDR1 is KGHDR and CDR2 is SFDVKD. J gave up 12 bases and V 4 bases, and 13 bases lay outside the gene matches. The length of the CDR3 is 17 residues. CDR3 sequence (DNA): TGTGCCACCAGTGACCCCAAACCGGGACTAGCGGGGGATATGCAGTTCTTC. Translated, it gives CATSDPKPGLAGDMQFF.

Within the sample, this clonotype is medium-sized. The chain's CDR3 is CASSSDRDTEAFF. CDR3 coding DNA: TGTGCCAGCAGCTCCGACAGGGACACTGAAGCTTTCTTT. The chain links TRBV7-3 to TRBJ1-1, with TRBD1 matching over 7 bases. The J segment lost 3 bases and the V segment lost 4 bases, leaving 2 bases of the junction unmatched. The CDR3 spans 13 residues. Germline CDR1 SGHTA, CDR2 FQGTGA. Full variable domain (missing parts from reference TRBV7-3 and TRBJ1-1): GAGVSQTPSNKVTEKGKYVELRCDPISGHTALYWYRQSLGQGPEFLIYFQGTGAADDSGLPNDRFFAVRPEGSVSTLKIQRTERGDSAVYLCASSSDRDTEAFFGQGTRLTVV.

This clonotype appeared many times. The chain has TRBV20-1 and TRBJ1-3, with D perhaps matching TRBD1 (6 bases). The ends were cut back, 0 bases at V and 6 bases at J, with 9 bases in the middle. The germline V gene encodes CDR1 DFQATT and CDR2 SNEGSKA (reference sequence). The CDR3 has 13 residues. DNA of the CDR3: TGCAGTGCTAGAGAGGGACAAGTAAACACCATATATTTT. This gives the protein CSAREGQVNTIYF.

This clonotype was recorded at least ten times. The rearrangement uses TRBV29-1 and TRBJ2-2, with D tentatively TRBD2 (5 bases). Germline assignment: CDR1 SQVTM and CDR2 ANQGSEA. The CDR3 spans 13 residues. Trimming took 5 bases from V and 7 from J, leaving 14 bases between them. The CDR3 spells CSVSPGAGGELFF. For the CDR3, the DNA is TGCAGCGTTTCTCCGGGCGCGGGCGGGGAGCTGTTTTTT.

This clonotype showed up many times. The rearrangement joins TRBV9 to TRBJ1-1, with D possibly being TRBD1 (6 bases). This CDR3 is 14 amino acids long. Deletions cut 1 base from V and 5 bases from J, with 12 bases between. Germline CDR1 is SGDLS and CDR2 is YYNGEE. The CDR3 DNA follows: TGTGCCAGCAGCGTAAGGGGGGTAGGAACTGAAGCTTTCTTT. It codes for CASSVRGVGTEAFF. Using reference TRBV9 and TRBJ1-1 for the parts outside the CDR3, the full variable domain is DSGVTQTPKHLITATGQRVTLRCSPRSGDLSVYWYQQSLDQGLQFLIQYYNGEERAKGNILERFSAQQFPDLHSELNLSSLELGDSALYFCASSVRGVGTEAFFGQGTRLTVV.

By sample share, this clonotype is medium-sized. The chain combines TRBV5-1 with TRBJ1-1, with 7 bases that match TRBD1. Germline values: CDR1 SGHRS, CDR2 YFSETQ. V shed 6 bases, J shed 1 base, and the junction held 3 bases outside the gene matches. The CDR3 covers 13 residues. CDR3 protein: CASTRDRNTEAFF. The CDR3 coding sequence is TGCGCCAGCACCCGGGACAGGAACACTGAAGCTTTCTTT.

This clonotype was observed at least ten times. The rearrangement links TRBV20-1 to TRBJ2-2, with 8 bases aligning to TRBD2. Germline values: CDR1 DFQATT, CDR2 SNEGSKA (reference sequence). The CDR3 has 13 residues. V lost 2 bases and J lost 8; bases outside the gene matches: 4. CDR3 region: CSARFVAGGELFF. The CDR3 DNA is TGCAGTGCTAGATTTGTAGCGGGGGGGGAGCTGTTTTTT.

This chain uses TRBV27 with TRBJ2-2, with D uncertain. Trimming shortened V by 4 bases and J by 7 bases, and 4 bases separated the two germline ends. There are 11 residues in the CDR3. CDR1 MNHEY and CDR2 SMNVEV come from the germline V gene (reference sequence). CDR3 residues: CASSYSGELFF. CDR3 nucleotides: TGTGCCAGCAGTTACAGCGGGGAGCTGTTTTTT.

CDR3 DNA sequence: TGTGCCAGCAGGGTGGGGCTTAGATACAATGAGCAGTTCTTC. Encoded protein: CASRVGLRYNEQFF. The chain recombines TRBV7-2 with TRBJ2-1; possible D gene TRBD1, 5 bases. This CDR3 spans 14 amino acids. Germline V gives CDR1 SGHTA, CDR2 FQGNSA. The V and J ends lost 6 bases and 4 bases respectively, with 13 bases between them.

This clonotype has at least ten counts. The chain uses TRBV5-1 and TRBJ1-4, with D possibly TRBD1 on 6 matching bases. Germline CDR1 reads SGHRS; CDR2 reads YFSETQ. V was clipped by 3 bases and J by 5 bases, with 14 bases between them. The CDR3 is made up of 15 amino acids. CDR3 amino acids: CASSSQGTQNEKLFF. In DNA, the CDR3 is TGCGCCAGCAGCTCGCAGGGGACTCAAAATGAAAAACTGTTTTTT.

By its share, this clonotype is medium-sized. This sequence joins TRBV20-1 and TRBJ2-7; TRBD2 matches 7 bases. This CDR3 contains 15 residues. Germline values: CDR1 DFQATT, CDR2 SNEGSKA (reference sequence). The V segment lost 6 bases and the J segment 2 bases; nucleotides outside the gene matches: 13. CDR3 sequence reads: CSAEDLAAIAYEQYF. CDR3 sequence (DNA): TGCAGTGCGGAAGATCTAGCGGCTATCGCCTACGAGCAGTACTTC.

This clonotype came up many times. The genes are TRBV20-1 and TRBJ2-7, with 9 bases lining up with TRBD2. Looked up from germline, CDR1 is DFQATT and CDR2 is SNEGSKA (reference sequence). The CDR3 is 15 amino acids. The V and J ends lost 5 bases and 5 bases, in that order; junction bases with no gene match: 13. The CDR3 region is CSAQKALAGNDEQYF. The CDR3 region has the DNA TGCAGTGCTCAGAAGGCGCTAGCGGGAAACGACGAGCAGTACTTC.

Ten or more counts support this clonotype. The chain uses TRBV5-1 and TRBJ2-3; TRBD1 matches at 10 bases. The CDR3 totals 15 residues. Trimming cost V 2 bases and J 3 bases; bases outside gene matches: 3. Germline CDR1 is SGHRS and CDR2 is YFSETQ. The DNA for the CDR3 is TGCGCCAGCAGCTTTGGACAGGGGGGAACAGATACGCAGTATTTT. Its translation: CASSFGQGGTDTQYF.

This clonotype was detected many times. The genes are TRBV9 and TRBJ1-6; the match to TRBD1 covers 11 bases. J lost 14 bases, V lost 2 bases, and 12 bases had no gene match. This CDR3 contains 16 residues. The germline V gene has CDR1 SGDLS and CDR2 YYNGEE. CDR3 region: CASSVGQGAASGSLHF. The CDR3 DNA is TGTGCCAGCAGCGTCGGACAGGGGGCGGCCTCCGGATCCCTCCACTTT.